This T cell receptor beta chain was sequenced during a study of vaccination and CD4 T cells after COVID-19. Sequencing of DNA taken from cultured CD4+ T cells relied on the Oncomine TCR Beta short-read assay. MiXCR, applied by TCRdb to the PCR reads, yields one record per CDR3 protein. Of roughly 16,000 distinct CDR3 sequences listed, roughly 50% are singletons. Treatment specified: approximately nine-day PBMC culture with coronavirus spike peptide pools or control peptides (ViraFEST assay). Trimming took 8 bases from V and 13 from J, leaving 15 bases between them. In germline, CDR1 is MNHEY, CDR2 SVGEGT. There are 12 residues in the CDR3. This clonotype was picked up a small number of times. Its antigen is currently unknown.

The starting material was cultured CD4+ T cells from blood, obtained after SARS-CoV-2 vaccination. This chain links TRBV6-2 or TRBV6-3 with TRBJ1-6, with D possibly TRBD1 on 5 matching bases. The sequence derives from a human donor with COVID-19. The CDR3 DNA sequence: TGTGCCAGCTGGGACGGGAGCTCCCCCCTCCACTTT. Protein sequence: CASWDGSSPLHF.